This T cell receptor (beta chain) was identified during a study of liver allograft versus peripheral blood T cells. Study context: The authors compared T cell receptor repertoires in transplanted livers with those in the peripheral blood of recipients.

MiXCR, applied by TCRdb to the reads, yields one record per CDR3 protein. The data show approximately 9,000 distinct CDR3 sequences, 19% seen once. V was cut by 7 bases and J by 1 base, with 16 bases left in between. Germline V lookup: CDR1 LNHDA, CDR2 SQIVND (reference sequence). The length of the CDR3 is 15 residues. By sample fraction, this clonotype is medium-sized (0.01 to 0.1%). The V gene is TRBV19, the J gene TRBJ1-1; no reliable D call. This sequence originates from a human patient who had a liver transplant. Some T cells may have originated in the graft donor. The CDR3, as DNA: TGTGCCAGTACCCCTTTTGGGTGGGGGAACACTGAAGCTTTCTTT. Translating gives CASTPFGWGNTEAFF.